The 20 T cell receptor beta chains below come from one sample, sequenced in a study of T-cell memory formation after mild COVID-19. TCRdb used MiXCR to reprocess the 5' RACE reads, holding one entry per CDR3 protein. This table holds fewer than 95,000 distinct CDR3 sequences, about 12% found once. Sequences were obtained from PBMCs or a T cell subset sorted from them (not recorded which). Source of these receptors: an adult woman who had mild COVID-19 (a few samples of this study predate the infection). Cell type and time point are not known.

The V gene is TRBV7-9, the J gene TRBJ2-3, with 7 bases aligning to TRBD1. V lost 5 bases to trimming and J lost 4 bases; unmatched junction nucleotides: 6. This CDR3 has 14 amino acids. Per germline, CDR1 SEHNR and CDR2 FQNEAQ (reference sequence). Here the CDR3 DNA reads TGTGCCAGCAGCCGAGAGACAGGGTCAGATACGCAGTATTTT. It is translated as CASSRETGSDTQYF. Drawing the rest from reference TRBV7-9 and TRBJ2-3, the complete variable domain is DTGVSQNPRHKITKRGQNVTFRCDPISEHNRLYWYRQTLGQGPEFLTYFQNEAQLEKSRLLSDRFSAERPKGSFSTLEIQRTEQGDSAMYLCASSRETGSDTQYFGPGTRLTVL.

This chain links TRBV4-1 with TRBJ2-7, with a possible D match to TRBD1 (5 bases). The CDR3 loop spans 16 amino acids. V lost 1 base, J lost 4 bases, and 17 bases lay in between. Germline V CDR1 and CDR2: MGHRA, YSYEKL. The CDR3 coding sequence is TGCGCCAGCAGCCAAGCCGTGGGCAGGGATACGTACGAGCAGTACTTC. Its protein is CASSQAVGRDTYEQYF.

This clonotype was observed a handful of times. This chain joins TRBV7-9 and TRBJ2-3; 8 nucleotides match TRBD1. CDR1 is SEHNR and CDR2 is FQNEAQ in the germline V gene (reference sequence). The ends lost 5 bases at V and 3 bases at J; junction bases unmatched: 7. This CDR3 has 15 amino acids. CDR3 DNA sequence: TGTGCCAGCAGCCCGTGGACAGGGCGGACAGATACGCAGTATTTT. It translates to CASSPWTGRTDTQYF.

The chain couples TRBV29-1 to TRBJ1-1; D unclear. Germline V gene lookup returns CDR1 SQVTM and CDR2 ANQGSEA. The CDR3 loop spans 11 amino acids. V lost 3 bases and J 4 bases, leaving 6 bases between the germline ends. In DNA, the CDR3 is TGCAGCGTTGATCTGGTCACTGAAGCTTTCTTT. Amino acids: CSVDLVTEAFF. The full variable domain, completed using reference TRBV29-1 and TRBJ1-1, is SAVISQKPSRDICQRGTSLTIQCQVDSQVTMMFWYRQQPGQSLTLIATANQGSEATYESGFVIDKFPISRPNLTFSTLTVSNMSPEDSSIYLCSVDLVTEAFFGQGTRLTVV.

This clonotype was observed a few times. The chain combines TRBV5-4 with TRBJ2-1; D may match TRBD1 or TRBD2 (5 bases each). Trimming stripped 3 bases from V and 9 bases from J, with 16 bases between. The CDR3 is made up of 14 amino acids. CDR1 is SGHNT, CDR2 YYREEE, per germline (reference sequence). The chain's CDR3 is CASSSEGMGTEQFF. For the CDR3, the DNA is TGTGCCAGCAGCTCCGAAGGGATGGGGACTGAGCAGTTCTTC.

There are many counts of this clonotype. This chain links TRBV3-1 with TRBJ2-3; no reliable D call. CDR3 length equals 15 residues. V gave up 1 base and J gave up 2 bases, with 10 bases separating them. The germline V gene encodes CDR1 LGHDT and CDR2 YNNKEL (reference sequence). In DNA form, the CDR3 reads TGTGCCAGCAGCCAAGGAGCTAGATACACAGATACGCAGTATTTT. Protein sequence: CASSQGARYTDTQYF.

The sample holds a few counts of this clonotype. This chain connects TRBV25-1 to TRBJ2-7, with 7 nucleotides matching TRBD1. The CDR3 has 15 residues. The junction had 5 bases not matched to a gene; V was cut back by 3 bases and J by 0 bases. CDR1 is MGHDK, CDR2 SYGVNS, per germline. CDR3 sequence (DNA): TGTGCCAGCAGTGACGGGGACAGACCCTCCTACGAGCAGTACTTC. This sequence encodes CASSDGDRPSYEQYF.

A remark on this clonotype: An end of the junction differs from the germline gene, which may be a read error. The chain joins TRBV7-6 to TRBJ2-7, with 9 bases matching TRBD1. This CDR3 is 14 amino acids long. Germline V gene data show CDR1 as SGHVS and CDR2 as FNYEAQ. The CDR3 loop is CAISAGTGFHEQYF. DNA for the CDR3: TGTGCCATCAGCGCCGGGACAGGGTTCCACGAGCAGTACTTC.

The V and J genes are TRBV29-1 and TRBJ2-1, with D unclear. Trimming removed 4 bases at V and 5 bases at J, with 6 bases between. The CDR3 loop spans 11 amino acids. CDR1 SQVTM and CDR2 ANQGSEA come from the germline V gene. CDR3: CSVVYHNEQFF. DNA for the CDR3: TGCAGCGTTGTTTACCACAATGAGCAGTTCTTC.

The chain employs TRBV15 and TRBJ2-4; a weak D match, TRBD1 (7 bases). CDR1 and CDR2 from the germline V gene are LNHNV and YYDKDF (reference sequence). The CDR3 spans 13 residues. The V gene lost 5 bases and the J gene lost 8 bases, with 13 bases spanning the gap. CDR3 amino acids: CATSVDREDIQYF. CDR3 coding DNA: TGTGCCACCAGCGTCGACAGGGAGGACATTCAGTACTTC.

The chain recombines TRBV3-1 with TRBJ2-7; TRBD1 agrees at 7 bases. Germline CDR1 is LGHDT and CDR2 is YNNKEL (reference sequence). This CDR3 comprises 18 residues. V was pared by 1 base and J by 5 bases, with 17 bases of the junction left unmatched. The CDR3 spells CASSQVQPGQVIRNEQYF. CDR3 coding DNA: TGTGCCAGCAGCCAAGTTCAACCAGGACAGGTTATTCGGAACGAGCAGTACTTC.

The chain has TRBV5-1 and TRBJ2-3; 9 bases are a match to TRBD2. The trim removed 4 bases at V and 2 bases at J, leaving 8 bases unmatched. Looked up from germline, CDR1 is SGHRS and CDR2 is YFSETQ. The CDR3 consists of 16 residues. The CDR3 bases are TGCGCCAGCAGCCCCGTAGCGGGGGAGTACACAGATACGCAGTATTTT. This gives the protein CASSPVAGEYTDTQYF. The whole variable domain, filled in from reference TRBV5-1 and TRBJ2-3, reads KAGVTQTPRYLIKTRGQQVTLSCSPISGHRSVSWYQQTPGQGLQFLFEYFSETQRNKGNFPGRFSGRQFSNSRSEMNVSTLELGDSALYLCASSPVAGEYTDTQYFGPGTRLTVL.

Ten or more counts support this clonotype. The chain is built from TRBV7-8 and TRBJ1-5; a weak D match, TRBD1 (6 bases). Germline V CDR1 and CDR2: SGHVS, FQNEAQ. Trimming pared 8 bases from V and 0 bases from J, leaving 8 bases between. CDR3 length: 13 residues. CDR3 nucleotide sequence: TGTGCCAGCGGGACACCTAGCAATCAGCCCCAGCATTTT. Residues: CASGTPSNQPQHF. Looking up the rest from reference TRBV7-8 and TRBJ1-5 gives the full variable domain: GAGVSQSPRYKVAKRGQDVALRCDPISGHVSLFWYQQALGQGPEFLTYFQNEAQLDKSGLPSDRFFAERPEGSVSTLKIQRTQQEDSAVYLCASGTPSNQPQHFGDGTRLSIL.

In DNA, the CDR3 is TGTGCCAGCAGCTTGGAACTAGCACAGGAGACCCAGTACTTC. Protein: CASSLELAQETQYF. The chain has TRBV5-4 and TRBJ2-5; TRBD2 might be the D (6 bases). The CDR3 has 14 amino acids. CDR1 and CDR2 (germline): SGHNT, YYREEE (reference sequence). Trimming left V 0 bases short and J 5 bases short, with 11 bases between.

This clonotype occurred a few times. The chain joins TRBV19 to TRBJ2-7, with TRBD2 matching 9 bases. Trimming at V came to 5 bases and at J to 5 bases, leaving 10 bases not matched to a gene. Germline CDR1 is LNHDA and CDR2 is SQIVND (reference sequence). The CDR3 is 15 amino acids. The CDR3 bases are TGTGCCAGTAGTGCTGGGACTAGCCGTACGAACGAGCAGTACTTC. This encodes CASSAGTSRTNEQYF.

The chain links TRBV15 to TRBJ2-5; D remains ambiguous. The CDR3 loop spans 14 amino acids. Trimming left V 0 bases short and J 1 base short, with 6 bases between. From germline, CDR1 is LNHNV and CDR2 YYDKDF (reference sequence). Here the CDR3 reads CATSREDGQETQYF. The DNA of the CDR3 is TGTGCCACCAGCAGAGAGGACGGCCAAGAGACCCAGTACTTC.

The rearrangement links TRBV28 to TRBJ2-7; 8 positions match TRBD1. The germline CDR1 and CDR2 sequences are MDHEN and SYDVKM. The CDR3 is 15 residues long. The trim removed 3 bases at V and 2 bases at J, leaving 6 bases unmatched. The CDR3 nucleotides read TGTGCCAGCAGTTTGGTGCAGGGGGCCCCCTACGAGCAGTACTTC. Its protein is CASSLVQGAPYEQYF.

This clonotype was counted many times. The rearrangement links TRBV12-3 or TRBV12-4 to TRBJ2-6; D is uncertain. There are 14 residues in the CDR3. V was cut by 5 bases and J by 8 bases, with 13 bases left in between. The CDR3 region has the DNA TGTGCCAGCAGTCCCCCGACGAGTTCCAACGTCCTGACTTTC. Translated, it gives CASSPPTSSNVLTF.

The V gene is TRBV2, the J gene TRBJ1-2, with D hard to call. CDR1 and CDR2 (germline): SNHLY, FYNNEI. The CDR3 consists of 13 residues. V dropped 1 base and J dropped 8 bases, with 11 bases sitting between them. CDR3 loop: CASSEVLGGGYTF. DNA for the CDR3: TGTGCCAGCAGTGAAGTTCTGGGTGGCGGCTACACCTTC.

The sample holds a few counts of this clonotype. CDR3 residues: CASSSLPYEQYF. The CDR3 bases are TGTGCCAGCAGTTCGCTCCCCTACGAGCAGTACTTC. V gene TRBV12-3 or TRBV12-4 combines with J gene TRBJ2-7; D is unresolved. V was trimmed by 4 bases and J by 2 bases, leaving 6 bases between them. The CDR3 runs 12 residues.